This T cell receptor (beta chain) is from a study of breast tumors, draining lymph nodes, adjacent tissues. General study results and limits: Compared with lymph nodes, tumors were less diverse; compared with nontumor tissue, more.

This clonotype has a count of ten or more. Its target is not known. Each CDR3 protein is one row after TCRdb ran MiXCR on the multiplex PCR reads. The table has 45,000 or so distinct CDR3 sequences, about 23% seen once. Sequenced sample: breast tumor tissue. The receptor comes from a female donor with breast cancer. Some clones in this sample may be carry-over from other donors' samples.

CDR3 amino acids: CASSIGGTGYEQYF. The CDR3 DNA follows: TGTGCCAGCTCGATAGGTGGGACAGGCTACGAGCAGTACTTC. The rearrangement joins TRBV6-6 to TRBJ2-7; 8 bases match TRBD1. J lost 3 bases, V lost 8 bases, and 9 bases had no gene match. Germline V gene sequence: CDR1 MNHNY, CDR2 SVGAGI (reference sequence). The CDR3 consists of 14 residues.